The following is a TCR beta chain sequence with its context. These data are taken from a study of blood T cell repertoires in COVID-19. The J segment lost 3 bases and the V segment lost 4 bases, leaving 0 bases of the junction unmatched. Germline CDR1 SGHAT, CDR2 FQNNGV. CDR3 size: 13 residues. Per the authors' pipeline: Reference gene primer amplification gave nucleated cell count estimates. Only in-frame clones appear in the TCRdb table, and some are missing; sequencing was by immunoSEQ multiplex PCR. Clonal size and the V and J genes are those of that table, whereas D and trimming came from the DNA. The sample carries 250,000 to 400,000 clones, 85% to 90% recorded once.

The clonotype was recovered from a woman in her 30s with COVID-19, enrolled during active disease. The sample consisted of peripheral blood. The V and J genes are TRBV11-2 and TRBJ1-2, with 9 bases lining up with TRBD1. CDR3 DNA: TGTGCCAGCAGCTGGACAGGGGACTATGGCTACACCTTC. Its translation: CASSWTGDYGYTF.